These T cell receptor beta chains were read from a single sample in a study of T cell changes during pregnancy in multiple sclerosis. The data were produced by immunoSEQ multiplex PCR, yet TCRdb's version contains in-frame clones alone and is incomplete. The table lists around 100,000 clones, about nine tenths of them singletons, with about 1.9% in the top ten. The sequencing used peripheral blood, collected after pregnancy. Every receptor here comes from a female donor with multiple sclerosis, enrolled in a pregnancy study. The conserved cysteine and the conserved F or W are not part of the CDR3 here. The order of the fields is clone size, J gene, V gene, CDR3 protein. Expanded clones get a size class; other rows say once, few or many, or leave the size out.

>once|TRBJ2-5|TRBV15
ATKQAAWEKETQY
>.|TRBJ2-7|TRBV2
ASSGTGVSYEQY
>once|TRBJ1-1|TRBV15
ATSRPSGVNTEAF
>.|TRBJ2-3|TRBV6-4
ASSDSSGGLDTQY
>few|TRBJ1-4|TRBV4-3
ASSQDLNEKLF
>.|TRBJ1-4|TRBV27
ASSLLAGMEKLF
>.|TRBJ2-1|TRBV11-2
ASSLEGFRSYNEQF
>.|TRBJ1-5|TRBV19
ASRDRGIYSNQPQH
>once|TRBJ1-6|TRBV7-2
ASSEGQGVTLH
>.|TRBJ1-5|TRBV28
ASSLQGQGFVQPQH
>.|TRBJ2-3|TRBV15
ATSRDQGSTDTQY
>.|TRBJ2-7|TRBV5-8
ASTTRTTGN
>.|TRBJ2-7|TRBV5-4
ASSLGGTGGSKQY
>.|TRBJ2-7|TRBV2
ASVRSGNTYEQY
>.|TRBJ1-3|TRBV5-4
ASSLMGDSGNTIY
>.|TRBJ2-7|TRBV27
ASSLKAGTYEQY
>.|TRBJ2-3|TRBV5-1
ASSSGTSGDTQY
>.|TRBJ2-7|TRBV5-6
ATAKQGYEQY
>.|TRBJ2-7|TRBV28
ASSSGTGRYEQY